The 13 T cell receptor beta chains below come from one sample, sequenced in a study of CD8 T cells in ankylosing spondylitis. Study-wide points: A motif in TCR beta, a set of seven to nine highly homologous variants, appeared characteristic of ankylosing spondylitis blood.

Each CDR3 protein is one row after TCRdb ran MiXCR on the 5' RACE reads. This sample has fewer than 500,000 distinct CDR3 sequences, with 25% to 30% found just once. No antigen has been identified for these receptors. Input material: blood, either unsorted or a sorted T cell fraction (not recorded which). All receptors come from a male donor with ankylosing spondylitis.

This clonotype was counted between two and nine times. J is TRBJ2-5 and V is TRBV2, with D perhaps TRBD2 (5 bases). Trimming removed 8 bases at V and 5 bases at J, with 12 bases between. The CDR3 has 12 residues. Germline assignment: CDR1 SNHLY and CDR2 FYNNEI. CDR3 bases: TGTGCCAGCTCACGGTTAGCGGAGACCCAGTACTTC. This codes for CASSRLAETQYF.

This clonotype was seen a handful of times. The rearrangement links TRBV10-3 to TRBJ2-6; TRBD1 matches at 7 bases. The V segment lost 6 bases and the J segment 1 base; nucleotides outside the gene matches: 9. CDR3 length: 17 amino acids. Germline V CDR1 and CDR2: ENHRY, SYGVKD. CDR3 nucleotide sequence: TGTGCCATCAGACGACAGGGTGGTTCTTCTGGGGCCAACGTCCTGACTTTC. Translation gives CAIRRQGGSSGANVLTF.

This clonotype has more than one count but fewer than ten. The chain joins TRBV30 to TRBJ2-7; D not resolved. Trimming pared 2 bases from V and 5 bases from J, leaving 10 bases between. The CDR3 is made up of 12 amino acids. CDR1 GTSNPN and CDR2 SVGIG come from the germline V gene (reference sequence). The CDR3 DNA sequence: TGTGCCTGGAGTTCTACCGGCCACGAGCAGTACTTC. Translation: CAWSSTGHEQYF.

This clonotype appeared many times. V usage is TRBV18 and J usage is TRBJ2-1; 12 nucleotides align to TRBD2. Germline V lookup: CDR1 KGHSH, CDR2 LQKENI. The CDR3 length is 16 residues. V lost 3 bases to trimming and J lost 8 bases; unmatched junction nucleotides: 8. DNA for the CDR3: TGTGCCAGCTCACCTAGGACTAGCGGGGCGGAGGATGAGCAGTTCTTC. Translated, it gives CASSPRTSGAEDEQFF.

This clonotype was counted once. This chain connects TRBV13 to TRBJ2-7, with 10 bases aligning to TRBD2. This CDR3 is 17 amino acids long. V trimming: 0 bases; J trimming: 2 bases; junction bases outside the gene matches: 7. Germline V gene data show CDR1 as PRHDT and CDR2 as FYEKMQ (reference sequence). The CDR3, as DNA: TGTGCCAGCAGCTTAGGGGGCCCTAGCGGGAGACCCTACGAGCAGTACTTC. This translates into CASSLGGPSGRPYEQYF.

There are many counts of this clonotype. An end of the junction differs from the germline gene, which may be a read error. The gene calls are TRBV5-1 and TRBJ1-2; TRBD1 might be the D (6 bases). The CDR3 runs 13 residues. Germline CDR1 is SGHRS and CDR2 is YFSETQ. CDR3 region: CASSLGQNYGYTF. The CDR3 DNA sequence: TGTGCCAGCAGTTTAGGACAGAACTATGGCTACACCTTC.

This clonotype was detected only a few times. The chain is built from TRBV10-3 and TRBJ1-2; 8 bases match TRBD1. Germline trimming cut 7 bases from V and 2 bases from J; bases unmatched to any gene: 3. Germline CDR1 is ENHRY and CDR2 is SYGVKD. The CDR3 contains 13 residues. The CDR3 DNA reads TGTGCCATCACCGGGGACAGGAACTATGGCTACACCTTC. Translation: CAITGDRNYGYTF.

Here the CDR3 DNA reads TGTGCCAGCAGCCCGAGGGGGGCAATGTCAGATACGCAGTATTTT. Translating gives CASSPRGAMSDTQYF. The genes are TRBV12-3 or TRBV12-4 and TRBJ2-3, with D perhaps assigned TRBD1 or TRBD2 (6 bases each). CDR3 length: 15 amino acids. V was shortened by 6 bases and J by 4 bases, with 17 bases between the two germline ends.

In this sample, this clonotype turned up a few times. This sequence joins TRBV5-1 and TRBJ2-2; unclear D gene. The CDR3 length is 15 residues. V shed 5 bases and J shed 7 bases, with 18 bases lying between them. CDR1 is SGHRS and CDR2 is YFSETQ in the germline V gene. CDR3 DNA: TGCGCCAGCAGGCCCAAATCTGAGGAGCACGGGGAGCTGTTTTTT. As protein: CASRPKSEEHGELFF.

The chain has TRBV3-1 and TRBJ2-2; D possibly corresponds to TRBD2 (6 bases). Germline CDR1 LGHDT, CDR2 YNNKEL (reference sequence). The CDR3 spans 17 residues. Trimming removed 1 base from V and 7 bases from J, with 19 bases in between. CDR3 coding DNA: TGTGCCAGCAGCCAAGCACTCTCGCGGGGATTGGACGGGGAGCTGTTTTTT. Amino acid sequence: CASSQALSRGLDGELFF.

V usage is TRBV20-1 and J usage is TRBJ2-6; a weak D match, TRBD2 (5 bases). The CDR3 is 16 amino acids. The germline CDR1 and CDR2 sequences are DFQATT and SNEGSKA (reference sequence). V was cut by 0 bases and J by 0 bases, with 9 bases left in between. CDR3 sequence (DNA): TGCAGTGCTAGAGATGGGAGCAACTCTGGGGCCAACGTCCTGACTTTC. Amino acid sequence: CSARDGSNSGANVLTF.

A word on this clonotype: Since the CDR3 does not end with the conserved phenylalanine or tryptophan, this likely comes from a read error. The chain employs TRBV5-1 and TRBJ2-1; possible D gene TRBD2, 6 bases. Per the germline V gene, CDR1 is SGHRS and CDR2 is YFSETQ. V was pared by 4 bases and J by 2 bases, with 13 bases between. The CDR3 totals 15 residues. The CDR3 DNA sequence: TGCGCCAGCAGCCCGGGGGAGAGGACCTACAATGAGCAGTTCTTA. Protein product: CASSPGERTYNEQFL.

The chain uses TRBV20-1 and TRBJ1-1; 9 positions match TRBD1. In germline, CDR1 is DFQATT, CDR2 SNEGSKA (reference sequence). The CDR3 is made up of 12 amino acids. The V gene end was trimmed by 1 base and the J gene end by 13 bases; junction bases not matched to a gene: 7. The CDR3 loop is CSARGDREGGFF. The CDR3 DNA is TGCAGTGCTAGAGGGGACAGGGAAGGGGGTTTCTTT.